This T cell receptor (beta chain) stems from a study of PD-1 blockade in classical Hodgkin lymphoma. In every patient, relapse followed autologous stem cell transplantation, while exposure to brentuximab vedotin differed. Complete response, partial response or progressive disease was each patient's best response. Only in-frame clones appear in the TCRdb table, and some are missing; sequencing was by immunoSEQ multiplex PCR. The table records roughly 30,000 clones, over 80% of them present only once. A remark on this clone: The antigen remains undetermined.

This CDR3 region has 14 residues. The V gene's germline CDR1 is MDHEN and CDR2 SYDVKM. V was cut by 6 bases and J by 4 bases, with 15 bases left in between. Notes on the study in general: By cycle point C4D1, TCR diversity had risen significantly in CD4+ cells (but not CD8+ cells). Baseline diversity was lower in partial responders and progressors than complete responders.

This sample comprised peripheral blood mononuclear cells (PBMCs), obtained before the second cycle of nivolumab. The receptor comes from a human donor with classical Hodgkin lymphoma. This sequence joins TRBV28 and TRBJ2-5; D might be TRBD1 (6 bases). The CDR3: CASSRTATRETQYF. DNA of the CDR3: TGTGCCAGCAGCCGGACAGCCACCCGAGAGACCCAGTACTTC.